The 26 T cell receptor beta chains given below trace back to one sample, sequenced in a study of blood T cell repertoires in COVID-19. The repertoire was sequenced with immunoSEQ multiplex PCR; TCRdb's copy has only in-frame clones and lacks some. The sample gives almost 200,000 clones, over 80% of which show up once; about 0.95% is in the top ten. Sequenced input: peripheral blood. The receptor source for this set is a man in his 60s with COVID-19, enrolled during active disease.

The CDR3 loop reads CASSVSGRPFTGELFF. The CDR3 DNA sequence: TGTGCCAGCAGTGTCAGCGGGAGGCCCTTCACCGGGGAGCTGTTTTTT. The chain links TRBV6-1 to TRBJ2-2; 9 bases match TRBD2. This CDR3 has 16 amino acids. V shed 4 bases, J shed 4 bases, and the junction held 7 bases outside the gene matches. Germline values: CDR1 MNHNS, CDR2 SASEGT.

The chain recombines TRBV2 with TRBJ2-2; 8 bases align to TRBD1. Germline V gene data show CDR1 as SNHLY and CDR2 as FYNNEI. The CDR3 has 12 residues. J was trimmed by 7 bases and V by 10 bases; bases with no gene match: 5. CDR3 residues: CATHRGYGELFF. CDR3 DNA: TGTGCCACTCACAGGGGGTACGGGGAGCTGTTTTTT.

The chain carries TRBV7-9 and TRBJ1-1; no clear D gene. Trimming left V 1 base short and J 7 bases short, with 7 bases between. The CDR3 sequence is 12 residues long. Germline CDR1 and CDR2: SEHNR and FQNEAQ (reference sequence). CDR3 coding DNA: TGTGCCAGCAGCTTAGGGGCAGATGAAGCTTTCTTT. The encoded protein is CASSLGADEAFF.

V and J are TRBV27 and TRBJ1-6; D remains unclear. This CDR3 has 13 amino acids. V lost 6 bases and J 9 bases, leaving 12 bases between the germline ends. CDR1 is MNHEY, CDR2 SMNVEV, per germline (reference sequence). The CDR3 coding sequence is TGTGCCAGCAGACCCCGGGGAGGTTCACCCCTCCACTTT. It translates to CASRPRGGSPLHF.

This chain joins TRBV14 and TRBJ2-1; possibly TRBD1 for D (6 bases). In germline, CDR1 is SGHDN, CDR2 FVKESK. The CDR3 covers 15 residues. V lost 0 bases and J lost 3, with 9 bases in between. CDR3 nucleotides: TGTGCCAGCAGCCAAGATGGACAGTTCTACAATGAGCAGTTCTTC. Its translation is CASSQDGQFYNEQFF. The full variable domain, rest sourced from reference TRBV14 and TRBJ2-1, is EAGVTQFPSHSVIEKGQTVTLRCDPISGHDNLYWYRRVMGKEIKFLLHFVKESKQDESGMPNNRFLAERTGGTYSTLKVQPAELEDSGVYFCASSQDGQFYNEQFFGPGTRLTVL.

This chain links TRBV3-1 (or the pseudogene TRBV3-2) with TRBJ1-3, with TRBD1 as a possible D gene (5 bases). Trimming left V 0 bases short and J 4 bases short, with 16 bases between. This CDR3 has 17 amino acids. CDR1 is LGHDT, CDR2 YNNKEL, per germline (reference sequence). CDR3 sequence (DNA): TGTGCCAGCAGCCAAGAAGTGGTCCTTAGGGGCGGAAACACCATATATTTT. Protein product: CASSQEVVLRGGNTIYF.

This clone was seen only a few times. The chain combines TRBV5-1 with TRBJ2-2; D is ambiguous. Trimming removed 3 bases from V and 4 bases from J, with 10 bases in between. From germline, CDR1 is SGHRS and CDR2 YFSETQ. This CDR3 has 14 residues. The CDR3 protein is CASSWPLVTGELFF. The CDR3, as DNA: TGCGCCAGCAGCTGGCCTCTAGTCACCGGGGAGCTGTTTTTT.

This clone was seen a few times. The CDR3 loop is CASSDRGNSNQPQHF. Written as DNA, the CDR3 is TGTGCCAGCAGCGACAGGGGAAATAGCAATCAGCCCCAGCATTTT. The chain combines TRBV7-9 with TRBJ1-5, with 8 nucleotides matching TRBD1. The CDR3 has 15 residues. The germline gives CDR1 SEHNR, CDR2 FQNEAQ (reference sequence). The J segment lost 0 bases and the V segment lost 5 bases, leaving 3 bases of the junction unmatched. The full variable domain, its missing parts supplied by reference TRBV7-9 and TRBJ1-5, is DTGVSQNPRHKITKRGQNVTFRCDPISEHNRLYWYRQTLGQGPEFLTYFQNEAQLEKSRLLSDRFSAERPKGSFSTLEIQRTEQGDSAMYLCASSDRGNSNQPQHFGDGTRLSIL.

This chain links TRBV10-3 with TRBJ2-3; D perhaps matches TRBD1 (5 bases). The V gene lost 4 bases and the J gene lost 2 bases, with 10 bases spanning the gap. The CDR3 is 14 amino acids. The germline gives CDR1 ENHRY, CDR2 SYGVKD. The CDR3 DNA is TGTGCCATCAGTGCTGACAGATACACAGATACGCAGTATTTT. Amino acids: CAISADRYTDTQYF.

This clone came up a few times. This chain links TRBV6-5 with TRBJ1-4; the match to TRBD1 covers 8 bases. The V segment lost 0 bases and the J segment 5 bases; nucleotides outside the gene matches: 5. The germline V gene has CDR1 MNHEY and CDR2 SVGAGI. CDR3 length equals 16 residues. CDR3 sequence (DNA): TGTGCCAGCAGTTACTCGGGGACAGGTGCCAATGAAAAACTGTTTTTT. As protein: CASSYSGTGANEKLFF.

The chain recombines TRBV11-2 with TRBJ2-7; 7 nucleotides align to TRBD1. CDR3 size: 13 residues. CDR1 is SGHAT and CDR2 is FQNNGV in the germline V gene. V was clipped by 4 bases and J by 0 bases; unmatched bases: 0. The CDR3 coding sequence is TGTGCCAGCAGCTGGGACAGCTCCTACGAGCAGTACTTC. Translated: CASSWDSSYEQYF.

The chain combines TRBV30 with TRBJ2-3; 11 bases map to TRBD2. The J segment lost 8 bases and the V segment lost 4 bases, leaving 8 bases of the junction unmatched. CDR3 length: 14 residues. CDR1 GTSNPN and CDR2 SVGIG come from the germline V gene (reference sequence). The CDR3 spells CAWKVAGGPGTQYF. Written as DNA, the CDR3 is TGTGCCTGGAAGGTAGCGGGAGGGCCGGGTACGCAGTATTTT.

To note about this clone: The same CDR3 arises from other DNA sequences in this sample as well. The chain links TRBV4-2 to TRBJ2-2, with TRBD2 matching over 13 bases. The length of the CDR3 is 17 residues. CDR1 and CDR2 from the germline V gene are LGHNA and YNFKEQ. Unmatched junction bases numbered 0, after V lost 1 base and J lost 1 base. This chain's CDR3 is CASSQGLAGGNTGELFF. The CDR3 bases are TGTGCCAGCAGCCAAGGACTAGCGGGAGGGAACACCGGGGAGCTGTTTTTT.

The rearrangement uses TRBV12-5 and TRBJ1-2; TRBD1 is a possible D gene (5 bases). V was cut by 7 bases and J by 7 bases, with 16 bases left in between. The CDR3 loop spans 13 amino acids. CDR1 LGHNT and CDR2 FRNRAP come from the germline V gene. CDR3 sequence: CASVKGDFGGYTF. Written as DNA, the CDR3 is TGTGCTAGTGTAAAAGGGGATTTCGGTGGCTACACCTTC.

The chain employs TRBV18 and TRBJ1-5; perhaps TRBD1 as D (5 bases). V was cut by 3 bases and J by 6 bases, with 12 bases left in between. The CDR3 is 14 amino acids. The germline CDR1 and CDR2 sequences are KGHSH and LQKENI. The CDR3 DNA follows: TGTGCCAGCTCACCTGGCAGGGCTCGTCAGCCCCAGCATTTT. This gives the protein CASSPGRARQPQHF.

V usage is TRBV9 and J usage is TRBJ2-1, with D perhaps TRBD2 (6 bases). In germline, CDR1 is SGDLS, CDR2 YYNGEE. The CDR3 loop spans 13 amino acids. The V and J ends lost 4 bases and 10 bases respectively, with 15 bases between them. The DNA for the CDR3 is TGTGCCAGCAGCCAAACTGCGGGACTCGAGCAGTTCTTC. It yields the protein CASSQTAGLEQFF.

The chain employs TRBV5-1 and TRBJ1-2; 7 bases are a match to TRBD1. Germline trimming cut 1 base from V and 3 bases from J; bases unmatched to any gene: 15. The germline V gene encodes CDR1 SGHRS and CDR2 YFSETQ. This CDR3 region has 18 residues. CDR3 in amino acids: CASSLYLFSPGGDYGYTF. In nucleotides, the CDR3 is TGCGCCAGCAGCTTGTACCTCTTTTCGCCAGGGGGTGACTATGGCTACACCTTC.

The table lists this clone with a few counts. This chain joins TRBV6-2 or TRBV6-3 and TRBJ2-5; possible D gene TRBD1, 6 bases. Per germline, CDR1 MNHEY and CDR2 SVGEGT. CDR3 length: 14 residues. V lost 5 bases, J lost 2 bases, and 12 bases lay in between. The CDR3 coding sequence is TGTGCCAGCAGTCGCGGACAGTTACAAGAGACCCAGTACTTC. Translation: CASSRGQLQETQYF.

The rearrangement links TRBV7-6 to TRBJ2-5; 12 bases agree with TRBD2. Germline values: CDR1 SGHVS, CDR2 FNYEAQ. The length of the CDR3 is 15 residues. The J segment lost 2 bases and the V segment lost 4 bases, leaving 2 bases of the junction unmatched. CDR3 sequence (DNA): TGTGCCAGCAGCTCCGGGACTAGCGGGCAAGAGACCCAGTACTTC. It translates to CASSSGTSGQETQYF. Full variable domain (outside the CDR3, taken from reference TRBV7-6 and TRBJ2-5): GAGVSQSPRYKVTKRGQDVALRCDPISGHVSLYWYRQALGQGPEFLTYFNYEAQQDKSGLPNDRFSAERPEGSISTLTIQRTEQRDSAMYRCASSSGTSGQETQYFGPGTRLLVL.

The rearrangement joins TRBV6-5 to TRBJ2-7; TRBD1 might be the D (7 bases). Germline lookup yields CDR1 MNHEY and CDR2 SVGAGI. The CDR3 has 14 amino acids. Deletions cut 6 bases from V and 5 bases from J, with 17 bases between. CDR3 coding DNA: TGTGCCAGCAGCGCCCTACCCAGGGGGGACGAGCAGTACTTC. It specifies CASSALPRGDEQYF.

This chain links TRBV6-2 or TRBV6-3 with TRBJ1-5; 7 bases agree with TRBD1. CDR3 size: 15 residues. The germline gives CDR1 MNHEY, CDR2 SVGEGT. V lost 6 bases, J lost 1 base, and 6 bases stayed unmatched. The chain's CDR3 is CASSWDSLSNQPQHF. CDR3 DNA: TGTGCCAGCAGCTGGGACAGCCTAAGCAATCAGCCCCAGCATTTT.

This chain connects TRBV12-3 or TRBV12-4 to TRBJ1-1; TRBD1 aligns across 8 bases. The trim removed 3 bases at V and 7 bases at J, leaving 4 bases unmatched. This CDR3 spans 13 amino acids. DNA for the CDR3: TGTGCCAGCAGTTTCAGGGGGCCCCTTGAAGCTTTCTTT. This codes for CASSFRGPLEAFF.

The chain couples TRBV28 to TRBJ1-3; D is undetermined. Trimming removed 3 bases from V and 0 bases from J, with 12 bases in between. Germline loops: CDR1 MDHEN, CDR2 SYDVKM. CDR3 length: 16 residues. The CDR3 region has the DNA TGTGCCAGCAGTTTGGGCAGTTCTGGCTCTGGAAACACCATATATTTT. This encodes CASSLGSSGSGNTIYF.

The chain joins TRBV30 to TRBJ1-5, with a possible D match to TRBD1 (6 bases). Germline V gene sequence: CDR1 GTSNPN, CDR2 SVGIG (reference sequence). The CDR3 has 13 amino acids. Trimming cost V 2 bases and J 7 bases, with 12 bases left between them. The CDR3 bases are TGTGCCTGGAGTACAGGGTTAGGACAGCCCCAGCATTTT. Translated: CAWSTGLGQPQHF.

This chain uses TRBV24-1 with TRBJ1-5; the match to TRBD1 covers 7 bases. The length of the CDR3 is 15 residues. V trimming: 4 bases; J trimming: 9 bases; junction bases outside the gene matches: 11. Germline V gene data show CDR1 as KGHDR and CDR2 as SFDVKD. In nucleotides, the CDR3 is TGTGCCACCAGTGAGTCGACAGGGTTTGGGGGGCCCCAGCATTTT. Translation: CATSESTGFGGPQHF.

The rearrangement uses TRBV3-1 (or the pseudogene TRBV3-2) and TRBJ2-7, with D tentatively TRBD2 (6 bases). The V end was cut by 2 bases, the J end by 4 bases, with 27 bases between. The CDR3 runs 19 residues. The germline gives CDR1 LGHDT, CDR2 YNNKEL (reference sequence). The DNA for the CDR3 is TGTGCCAGCAGCCAATTTTCCTCGCCGGAATTCGGGACTCAATACGAGCAGTACTTC. This codes for CASSQFSSPEFGTQYEQYF.